The 9 T cell receptor beta chains listed next were all sequenced from one sample in a study. Each CDR3 protein is one row after TCRdb ran MiXCR on the 5' RACE reads. The sample gives under 6,000 distinct CDR3 sequences, around 33% of which show up once; approximately 55% is in the top ten. Sequenced input: memory CD4+ T cells sorted from blood. Subset given: memory CD4+ T cells, CD4+CD45RO+CD25-. These receptors came from a female donor with breast cancer.

This clonotype was detected only a few times. The CDR3 reads CASRQSGTGELFF. Written as DNA, the CDR3 is TGTGCCAGCAGACAATCGGGCACCGGGGAGCTGTTTTTT. The genes are TRBV12-3 or TRBV12-4 and TRBJ2-2; D not certain. V was pared by 6 bases and J by 4 bases, with 9 bases between. The CDR3 has 13 residues.

This clonotype was seen repeatedly, ten times or more. The chain couples TRBV11-2 to TRBJ2-7; possibly TRBD1 or TRBD2 for D (5 bases each). Germline V gene data show CDR1 as SGHAT and CDR2 as FQNNGV. The length of the CDR3 is 15 residues. The V end lost 4 bases, the J end lost 2 bases, and 15 bases lay between the germline ends. The CDR3, as DNA: TGTGCCAGCAGCTCAATCCGGGACGGACCCTACGAGCAGTACTTC. Translated: CASSSIRDGPYEQYF. Complete variable domain (other parts from reference TRBV11-2 and TRBJ2-7): EAGVAQSPRYKIIEKRQSVAFWCNPISGHATLYWYQQILGQGPKLLIQFQNNGVVDDSQLPKDRFSAERLKGVDSTLKIQPAKLEDSAVYLCASSSIRDGPYEQYFGPGTRLTVT.

This clonotype was detected many times. This chain joins TRBV4-3 and TRBJ2-7; TRBD2 is a possible D gene (7 bases). Trimming left V 1 base short and J 1 base short, with 11 bases between. Germline loops: CDR1 LGHNA, CDR2 YSLEER. This CDR3 is 15 amino acids long. CDR3 sequence: CASSQVRGGSYEQYF. The CDR3 DNA reads TGCGCCAGCAGCCAAGTGAGGGGGGGGTCCTACGAGCAGTACTTC.

This clonotype is medium-sized within its sample. The chain couples TRBV4-1 to TRBJ1-2; tentatively, D is TRBD1 (5 bases). V dropped 0 bases and J dropped 4 bases, with 18 bases sitting between them. The CDR3 consists of 17 residues. Germline lookup yields CDR1 MGHRA and CDR2 YSYEKL. CDR3 nucleotides: TGCGCCAGCAGCCAAGAGATTCCCAGGGTTAATTTCTATGGCTACACCTTC. Amino acids: CASSQEIPRVNFYGYTF.

J is TRBJ1-2 and V is TRBV6-1, with 8 bases fitting TRBD1. V lost 5 bases and J lost 4; bases outside the gene matches: 6. This CDR3 region has 14 residues. The germline V gene encodes CDR1 MNHNS and CDR2 SASEGT. The DNA for the CDR3 is TGTGCCAGCAGTTCAGGACAGGGCAGCTATGGCTACACCTTC. Its protein product is CASSSGQGSYGYTF.

Remarks on this clonotype: A much larger clone differs from this one at a single base, so this may be a read error. This rearrangement joins TRBV7-2 to TRBJ2-5, with D tentatively TRBD1 (5 bases). This CDR3 spans 13 amino acids. From germline, CDR1 is SGHTA and CDR2 FQGNSA. The chain's CDR3 is CASTATVQESQYF. CDR3 DNA: TGTGCCAGCACTGCGACAGTCCAAGAGTCCCAGTACTTC.

This clonotype was seen ten or more times. The chain uses TRBV20-1 and TRBJ1-4; D is unresolved. The germline V and J ends were trimmed by 2 bases and 4 bases, with 11 bases remaining between them. CDR3 length: 14 residues. Germline values: CDR1 DFQATT, CDR2 SNEGSKA (reference sequence). CDR3 in amino acids: CSARLAADNEKLFF. The CDR3 DNA reads as TGCAGTGCTAGATTGGCGGCGGATAATGAAAAACTGTTTTTT.

The genes are TRBV7-9 and TRBJ1-6; possibly TRBD1 for D (5 bases). Germline-derived CDR1 and CDR2 are SEHNR and FQNEAQ (reference sequence). V shed 1 base and J shed 10 bases, with 20 bases lying between them. The CDR3 covers 17 residues. CDR3 nucleotide sequence: TGTGCCAGCAGCTTAGGGTCTAGAGGGGCTCGGGGATCACCCCTCCACTTT. As protein: CASSLGSRGARGSPLHF.

On this clonotype itself: A much larger clone sits a single nucleotide away, making a read error possible. This chain joins TRBV4-2 and TRBJ2-5; a possible D gene is TRBD1 (6 bases). With 5 bases removed from V and 3 bases from J, the gap between germline ends came to 16 bases. The CDR3 is 15 amino acids. Germline V CDR1 and CDR2: LGHNA, YNFKEQ. CDR3 in amino acids: CASSYRVTWEETQYF. CDR3 nucleotide sequence: TGTGCCAGCAGCTACAGGGTGACGTGGGAAGAGACCCAGTACTTC.